This T cell receptor (beta chain) was obtained from a study of T cell repertoires in aging, cancer and after chemotherapy. Rearranged V-D-J TRB sequences were amplified with a mixed TRB-A/B primer pool. TCRdb reanalysed the multiplex PCR reads using MiXCR and keeps one entry per CDR3 protein. Here the sample spans several thousand distinct CDR3 sequences, over 40% being singletons. The template was genomic DNA from peripheral blood, not RNA. The germline gives CDR1 MNHEY, CDR2 SVGAGI. This CDR3 contains 16 residues. V was cut by 0 bases and J by 1 base, with 13 bases left in between. The sample consisted of blood. The receptor comes from a human donor with a solid tumor. The chain joins TRBV6-5 to TRBJ2-7, with D maybe TRBD2 (6 bases). The CDR3 coding sequence is TGTGCCAGCAGTTACTCCGGACTACGTCCTTCCTACGAGCAGTACTTC. Translating gives CASSYSGLRPSYEQYF.